This T cell receptor (beta chain) was documented in a study of blood T cells in healthy people across ages. A second about 6 to 12 cycle PCR used barcoded and J-beta primers. TCRdb redid the calling of the 5' RACE reads with MiXCR, one entry per CDR3 protein. The data hold more than 650,000 distinct CDR3 sequences, with 20% to 25% observed a single time. CDR3 length: 15 amino acids. Germline values: CDR1 SEHNR, CDR2 FQNEAQ (reference sequence). The V end lost 4 bases, the J end lost 5 bases, and 14 bases lay between the germline ends. Each donor supplied roughly 9.1 milliliters of peripheral blood. This sequence originates from a man between 65 and 79 years old in good health. Sequencing was done on a sample of blood. The chain joins TRBV7-9 to TRBJ1-4; no clear D. DNA of the CDR3: TGTGCCAGCAGCTCCGACTCAAAGAGGAATGAAAAACTGTTTTTT. This encodes CASSSDSKRNEKLFF.